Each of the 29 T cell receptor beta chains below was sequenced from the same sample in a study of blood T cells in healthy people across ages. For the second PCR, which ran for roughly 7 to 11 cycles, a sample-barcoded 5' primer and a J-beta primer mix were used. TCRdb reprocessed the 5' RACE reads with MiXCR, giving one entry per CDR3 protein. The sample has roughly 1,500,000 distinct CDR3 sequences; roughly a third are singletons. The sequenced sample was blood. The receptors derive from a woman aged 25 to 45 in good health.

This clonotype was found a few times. The CDR3 sequence is CASSLAVSSGFTNEQFF. The CDR3, as DNA: TGTGCCAGCAGCTTAGCGGTCTCTAGCGGATTTACCAATGAGCAGTTCTTC. The V and J genes are TRBV11-2 and TRBJ2-1, with TRBD2 matching 7 bases. The V and J ends lost 1 base and 6 bases, in that order; junction bases with no gene match: 12. In germline, CDR1 is SGHAT, CDR2 FQNNGV. This CDR3 comprises 17 residues.

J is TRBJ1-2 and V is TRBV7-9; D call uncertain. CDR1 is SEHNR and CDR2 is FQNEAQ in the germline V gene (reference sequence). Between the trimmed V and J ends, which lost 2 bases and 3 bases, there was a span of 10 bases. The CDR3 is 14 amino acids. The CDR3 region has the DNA TGTGCCAGCAGCTTAATGGGGAGGGACTATGGCTACACCTTC. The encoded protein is CASSLMGRDYGYTF.

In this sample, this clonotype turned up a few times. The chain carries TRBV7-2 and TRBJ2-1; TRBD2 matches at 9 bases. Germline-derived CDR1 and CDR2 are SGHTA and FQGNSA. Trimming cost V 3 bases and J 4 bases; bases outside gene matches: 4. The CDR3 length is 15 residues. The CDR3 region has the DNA TGTGCCAGCAGCTTCGCTAGCGGGGTTTACAATGAGCAGTTCTTC. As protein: CASSFASGVYNEQFF.

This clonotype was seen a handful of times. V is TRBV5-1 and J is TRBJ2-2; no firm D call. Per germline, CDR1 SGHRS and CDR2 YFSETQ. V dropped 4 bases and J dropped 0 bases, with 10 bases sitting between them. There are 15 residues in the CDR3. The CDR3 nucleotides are TGCGCCAGCAGCGGTTACACCACGAACACCGGGGAGCTGTTTTTT. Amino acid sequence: CASSGYTTNTGELFF.

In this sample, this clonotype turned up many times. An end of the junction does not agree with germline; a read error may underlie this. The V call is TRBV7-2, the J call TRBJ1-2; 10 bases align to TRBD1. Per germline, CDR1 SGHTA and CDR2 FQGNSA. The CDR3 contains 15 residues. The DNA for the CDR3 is TGCGCCAGCAGCCCCCGGACAGGGGGTAACTATGGCTACACCTTC. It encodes CASSPRTGGNYGYTF.

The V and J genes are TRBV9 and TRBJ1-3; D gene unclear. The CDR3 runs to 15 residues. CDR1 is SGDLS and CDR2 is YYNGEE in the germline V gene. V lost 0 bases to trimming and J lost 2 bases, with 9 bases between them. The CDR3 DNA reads TGTGCCAGCAGCGTAGCATCATTCCCTGGAAACACCATATATTTT. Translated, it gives CASSVASFPGNTIYF.

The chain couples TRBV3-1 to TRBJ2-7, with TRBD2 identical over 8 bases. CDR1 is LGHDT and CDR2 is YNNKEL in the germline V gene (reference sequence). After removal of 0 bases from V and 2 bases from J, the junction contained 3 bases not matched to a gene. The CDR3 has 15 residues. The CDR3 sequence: CASSQDMGLAYEQYF. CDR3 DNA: TGTGCCAGCAGCCAAGATATGGGACTAGCCTACGAGCAGTACTTC.

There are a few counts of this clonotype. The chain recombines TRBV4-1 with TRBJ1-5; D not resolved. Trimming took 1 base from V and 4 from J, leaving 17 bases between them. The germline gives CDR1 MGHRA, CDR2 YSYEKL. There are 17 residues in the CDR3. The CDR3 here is CASSQAQRLNGNQPQHF. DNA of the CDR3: TGCGCCAGCAGCCAAGCGCAAAGATTGAACGGGAATCAGCCCCAGCATTTT.

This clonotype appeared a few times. As DNA, the CDR3 is TGCAGCGGTAAGGGGGCTAGCGGGAGGGCATCGGACGAGCAGTACTTC. Its translation is CSGKGASGRASDEQYF. The genes are TRBV29-1 and TRBJ2-7, with TRBD2 identical over 12 bases. V lost 7 bases to trimming and J lost 5 bases; unmatched junction nucleotides: 15. Looked up from germline, CDR1 is SQVTM and CDR2 is ANQGSEA. The CDR3 contains 16 residues.

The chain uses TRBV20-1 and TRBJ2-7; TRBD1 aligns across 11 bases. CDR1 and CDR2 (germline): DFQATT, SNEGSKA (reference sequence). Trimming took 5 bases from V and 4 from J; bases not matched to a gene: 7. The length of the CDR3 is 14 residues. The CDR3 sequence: CSAGGDRGLYEQYF. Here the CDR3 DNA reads TGCAGTGCTGGGGGGGACAGGGGGTTGTACGAGCAGTACTTC.

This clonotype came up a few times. In DNA form, the CDR3 reads TGTGCCAGCTCCCGAGGAGGGACAGGGACTCAGCCCCAGCATTTT. Protein sequence: CASSRGGTGTQPQHF. The chain joins TRBV18 to TRBJ1-5, with TRBD1 identical over 9 bases. V shed 6 bases and J 6 bases; nucleotides not matched to a gene: 9. In germline, CDR1 is KGHSH, CDR2 LQKENI. This CDR3 is 15 amino acids long.

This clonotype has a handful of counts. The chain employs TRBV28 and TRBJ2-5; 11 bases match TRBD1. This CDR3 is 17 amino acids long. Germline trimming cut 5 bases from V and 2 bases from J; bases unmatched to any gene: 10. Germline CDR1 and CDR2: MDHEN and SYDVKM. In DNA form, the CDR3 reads TGTGCCAGCAGTCCCCGCTCGAGGGACAGGGGGCAAGAGACCCAGTACTTC. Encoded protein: CASSPRSRDRGQETQYF.

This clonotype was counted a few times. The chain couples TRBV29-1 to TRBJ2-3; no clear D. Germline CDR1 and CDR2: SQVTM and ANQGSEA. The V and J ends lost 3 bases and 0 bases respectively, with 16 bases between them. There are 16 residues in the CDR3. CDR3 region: CSVERYPGPSTDTQYF. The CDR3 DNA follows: TGCAGCGTTGAGAGGTACCCGGGTCCTAGCACAGATACGCAGTATTTT.

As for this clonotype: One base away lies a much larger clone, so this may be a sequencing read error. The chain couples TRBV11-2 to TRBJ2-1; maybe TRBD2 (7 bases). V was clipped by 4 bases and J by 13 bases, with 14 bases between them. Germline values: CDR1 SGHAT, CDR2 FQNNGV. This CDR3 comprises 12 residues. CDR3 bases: TGTGCCAGCAGCTGGGAGGGGGAGACCCAGTTCTTC. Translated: CASSWEGETQFF.

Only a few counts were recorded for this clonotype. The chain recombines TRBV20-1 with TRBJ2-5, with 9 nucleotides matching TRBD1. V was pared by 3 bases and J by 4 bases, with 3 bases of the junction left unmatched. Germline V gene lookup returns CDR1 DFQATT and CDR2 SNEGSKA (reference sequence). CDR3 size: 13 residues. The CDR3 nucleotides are TGCAGTGCTAGTCGGACAGGGGCAGAGACCCAGTACTTC. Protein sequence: CSASRTGAETQYF.

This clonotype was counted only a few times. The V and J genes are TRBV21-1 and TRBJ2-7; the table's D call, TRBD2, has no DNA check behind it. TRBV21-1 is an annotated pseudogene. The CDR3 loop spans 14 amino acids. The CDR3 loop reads CASSKSRKGGEQYF. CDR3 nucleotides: TGTGCCAGCAGCAAAAGTCGGAAGGGTGGCGAGCAGTACTTC.

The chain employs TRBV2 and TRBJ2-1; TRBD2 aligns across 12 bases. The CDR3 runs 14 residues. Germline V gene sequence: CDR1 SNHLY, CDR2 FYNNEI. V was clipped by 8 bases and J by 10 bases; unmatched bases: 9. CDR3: CASRLAGVPREQFF. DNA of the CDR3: TGTGCCAGCCGACTAGCGGGAGTACCTCGAGAGCAGTTCTTC.

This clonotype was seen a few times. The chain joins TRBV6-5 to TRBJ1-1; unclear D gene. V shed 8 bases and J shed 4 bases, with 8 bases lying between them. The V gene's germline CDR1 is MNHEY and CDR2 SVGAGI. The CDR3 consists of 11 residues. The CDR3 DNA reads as TGTGCCAGCTTACGTGGCACTGAAGCTTTCTTT. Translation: CASLRGTEAFF.

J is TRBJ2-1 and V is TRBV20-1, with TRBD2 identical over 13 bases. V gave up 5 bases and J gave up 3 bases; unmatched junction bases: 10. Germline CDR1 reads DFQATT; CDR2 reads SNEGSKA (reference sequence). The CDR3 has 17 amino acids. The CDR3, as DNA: TGCAGTGCTCTCCCCTTAGGGACTAGCGGGAACTACAATGAGCAGTTCTTC. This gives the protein CSALPLGTSGNYNEQFF.

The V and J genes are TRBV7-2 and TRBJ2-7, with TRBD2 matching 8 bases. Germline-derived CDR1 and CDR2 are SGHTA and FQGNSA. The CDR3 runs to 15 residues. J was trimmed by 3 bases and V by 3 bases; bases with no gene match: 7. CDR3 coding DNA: TGTGCCAGCAGCTTTCTCCCCCTAGCGGGCTACGAGCAGTACTTC. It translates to CASSFLPLAGYEQYF.

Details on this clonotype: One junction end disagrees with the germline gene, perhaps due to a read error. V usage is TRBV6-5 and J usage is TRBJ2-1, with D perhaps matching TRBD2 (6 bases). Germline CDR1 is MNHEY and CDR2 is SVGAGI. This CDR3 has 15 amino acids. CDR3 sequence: CASGPGSGSYDEQFF. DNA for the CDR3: TGTGCCAGCGGCCCCGGGAGTGGCTCCTACGATGAGCAGTTCTTC.

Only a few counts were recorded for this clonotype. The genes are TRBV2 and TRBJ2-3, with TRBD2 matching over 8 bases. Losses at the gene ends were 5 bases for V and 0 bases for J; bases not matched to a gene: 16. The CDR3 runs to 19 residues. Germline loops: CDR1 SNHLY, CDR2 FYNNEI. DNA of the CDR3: TGTGCCAGCAGTCGGACTAGCACCCAGATCCAAACTAGCACAGATACGCAGTATTTT. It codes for CASSRTSTQIQTSTDTQYF.

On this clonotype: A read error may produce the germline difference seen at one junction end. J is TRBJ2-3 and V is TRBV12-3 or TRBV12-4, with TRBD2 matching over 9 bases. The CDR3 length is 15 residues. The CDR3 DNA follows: TGTGCCAGCAGATATAGCGGGGGACGCACGGATACGCAGTATTTT. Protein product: CASRYSGGRTDTQYF.

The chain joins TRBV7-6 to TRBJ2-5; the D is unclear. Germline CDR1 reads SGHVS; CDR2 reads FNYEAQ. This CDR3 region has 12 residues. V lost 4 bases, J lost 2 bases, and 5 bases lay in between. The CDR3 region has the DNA TGTGCCAGCAGCTCATTTCAAGAGACCCAGTACTTC. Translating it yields CASSSFQETQYF. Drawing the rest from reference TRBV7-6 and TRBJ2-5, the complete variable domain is GAGVSQSPRYKVTKRGQDVALRCDPISGHVSLYWYRQALGQGPEFLTYFNYEAQQDKSGLPNDRFSAERPEGSISTLTIQRTEQRDSAMYRCASSSFQETQYFGPGTRLLVL.

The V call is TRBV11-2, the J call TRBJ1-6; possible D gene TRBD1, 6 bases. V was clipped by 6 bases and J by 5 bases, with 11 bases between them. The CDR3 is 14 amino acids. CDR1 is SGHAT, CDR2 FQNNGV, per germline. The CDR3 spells CASSQQGNNSPLHF. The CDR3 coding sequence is TGTGCCAGCAGTCAACAGGGAAATAATTCACCCCTCCACTTT.

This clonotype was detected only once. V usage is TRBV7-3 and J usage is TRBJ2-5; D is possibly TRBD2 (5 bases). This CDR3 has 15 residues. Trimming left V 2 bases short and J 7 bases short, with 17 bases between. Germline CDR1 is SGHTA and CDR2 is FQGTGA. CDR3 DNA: TGTGCCAGCAGCTTAGCGCCCGCTAGCCGAGCGACCCAGTACTTC. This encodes CASSLAPASRATQYF. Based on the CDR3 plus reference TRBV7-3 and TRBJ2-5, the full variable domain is GAGVSQTPSNKVTEKGKYVELRCDPISGHTALYWYRQSLGQGPEFLIYFQGTGAADDSGLPNDRFFAVRPEGSVSTLKIQRTERGDSAVYLCASSLAPASRATQYFGPGTRLLVL.

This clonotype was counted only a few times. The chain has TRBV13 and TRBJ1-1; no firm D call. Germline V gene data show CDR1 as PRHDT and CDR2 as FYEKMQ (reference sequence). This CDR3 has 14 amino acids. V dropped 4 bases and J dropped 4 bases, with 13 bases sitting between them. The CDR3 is CASSSGRLGTEAFF. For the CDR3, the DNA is TGTGCCAGCAGCTCAGGACGGTTGGGCACTGAAGCTTTCTTT.

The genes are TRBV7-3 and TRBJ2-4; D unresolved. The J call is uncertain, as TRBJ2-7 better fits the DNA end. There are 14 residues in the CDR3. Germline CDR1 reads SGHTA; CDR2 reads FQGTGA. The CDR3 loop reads CASSLTGKGDEQYF. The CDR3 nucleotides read TGTGCCAGCAGCTTAACAGGGAAGGGTGACGAGCAGTACTTC.

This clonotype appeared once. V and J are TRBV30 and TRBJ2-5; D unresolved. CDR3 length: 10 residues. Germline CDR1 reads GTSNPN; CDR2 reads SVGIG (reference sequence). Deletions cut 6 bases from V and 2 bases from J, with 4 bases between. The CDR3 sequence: CACSQETQYF. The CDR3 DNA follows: TGTGCCTGTAGTCAAGAGACCCAGTACTTC.